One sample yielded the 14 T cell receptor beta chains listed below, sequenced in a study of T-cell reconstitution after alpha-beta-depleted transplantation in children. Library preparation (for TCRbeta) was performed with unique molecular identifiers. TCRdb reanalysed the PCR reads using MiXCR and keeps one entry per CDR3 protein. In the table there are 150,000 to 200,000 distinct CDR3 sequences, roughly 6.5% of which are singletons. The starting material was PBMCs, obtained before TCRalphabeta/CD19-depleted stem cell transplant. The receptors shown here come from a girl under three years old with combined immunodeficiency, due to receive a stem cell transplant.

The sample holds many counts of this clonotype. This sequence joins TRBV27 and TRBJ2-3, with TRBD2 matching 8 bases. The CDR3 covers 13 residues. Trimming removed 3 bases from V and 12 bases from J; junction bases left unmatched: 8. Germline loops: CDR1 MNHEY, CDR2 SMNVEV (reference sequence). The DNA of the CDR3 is TGTGCCAGCAGTTTCCCCGGACTAGCCCCCCAGTATTTT. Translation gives CASSFPGLAPQYF.

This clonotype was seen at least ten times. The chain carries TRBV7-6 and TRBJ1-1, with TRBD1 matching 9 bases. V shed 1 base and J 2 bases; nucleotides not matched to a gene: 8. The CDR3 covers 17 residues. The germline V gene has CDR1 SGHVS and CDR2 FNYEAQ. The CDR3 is CASSLGPGQGFNTEAFF. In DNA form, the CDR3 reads TGTGCCAGCAGCTTAGGCCCGGGACAGGGTTTTAACACTGAAGCTTTCTTT.

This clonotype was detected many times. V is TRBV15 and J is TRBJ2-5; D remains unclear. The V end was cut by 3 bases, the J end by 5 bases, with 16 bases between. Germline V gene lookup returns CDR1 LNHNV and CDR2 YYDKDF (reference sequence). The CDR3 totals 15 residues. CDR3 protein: CATSSLRLVSETQYF. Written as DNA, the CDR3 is TGTGCCACCAGCAGCTTGAGGCTGGTCAGCGAGACCCAGTACTTC.

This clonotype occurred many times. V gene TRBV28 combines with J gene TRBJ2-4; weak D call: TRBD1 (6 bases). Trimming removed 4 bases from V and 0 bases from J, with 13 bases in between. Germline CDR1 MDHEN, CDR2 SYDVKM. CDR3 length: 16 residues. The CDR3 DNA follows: TGTGCCAGCAGTTCCCTGTGGGACAAAGCCAAAAACATTCAGTACTTC. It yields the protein CASSSLWDKAKNIQYF.

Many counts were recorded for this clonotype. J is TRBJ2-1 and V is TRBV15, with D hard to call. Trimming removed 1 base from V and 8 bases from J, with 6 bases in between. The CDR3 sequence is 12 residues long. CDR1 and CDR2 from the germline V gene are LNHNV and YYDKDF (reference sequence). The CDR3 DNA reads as TGTGCCACCAGCAGAGCCCGGGATGAGCAGTTCTTC. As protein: CATSRARDEQFF.

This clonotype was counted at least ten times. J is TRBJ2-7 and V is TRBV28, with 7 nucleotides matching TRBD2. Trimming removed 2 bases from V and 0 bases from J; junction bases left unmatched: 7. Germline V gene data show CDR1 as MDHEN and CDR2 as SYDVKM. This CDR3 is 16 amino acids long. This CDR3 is CASSLPLGGGSYEQYF. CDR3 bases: TGTGCCAGCAGTTTACCCCTGGGGGGGGGCTCCTACGAGCAGTACTTC.

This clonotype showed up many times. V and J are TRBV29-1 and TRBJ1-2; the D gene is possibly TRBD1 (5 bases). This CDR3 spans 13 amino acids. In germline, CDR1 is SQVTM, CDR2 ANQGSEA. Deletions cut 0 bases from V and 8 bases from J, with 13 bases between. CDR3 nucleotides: TGCAGCGTTGAAGACGTAATTGGGGACGGCTACACCTTC. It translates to CSVEDVIGDGYTF.

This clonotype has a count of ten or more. The CDR3: CSARLAEINEQFF. CDR3 nucleotides: TGCAGTGCTAGACTAGCGGAAATCAATGAGCAGTTCTTC. This rearrangement joins TRBV20-1 to TRBJ2-1; 7 bases agree with TRBD2. Per the germline V gene, CDR1 is DFQATT and CDR2 is SNEGSKA (reference sequence). Germline trimming cut 2 bases from V and 6 bases from J; bases unmatched to any gene: 4. The CDR3 is made up of 13 amino acids.

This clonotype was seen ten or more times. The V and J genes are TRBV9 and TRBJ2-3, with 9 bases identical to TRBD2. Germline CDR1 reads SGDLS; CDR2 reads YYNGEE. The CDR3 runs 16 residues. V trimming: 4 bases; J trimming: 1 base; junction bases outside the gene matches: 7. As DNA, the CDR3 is TGTGCCAGCAGCTTACCAATAGCGGGGGGCACAGATACGCAGTATTTT. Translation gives CASSLPIAGGTDTQYF.

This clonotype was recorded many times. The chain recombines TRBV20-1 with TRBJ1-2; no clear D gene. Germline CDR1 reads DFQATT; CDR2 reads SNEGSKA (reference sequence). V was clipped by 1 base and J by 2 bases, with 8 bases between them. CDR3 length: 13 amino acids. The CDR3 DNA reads TGCAGTGCTAGAGTTAACTGGAACTATGGCTACACCTTC. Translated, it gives CSARVNWNYGYTF.

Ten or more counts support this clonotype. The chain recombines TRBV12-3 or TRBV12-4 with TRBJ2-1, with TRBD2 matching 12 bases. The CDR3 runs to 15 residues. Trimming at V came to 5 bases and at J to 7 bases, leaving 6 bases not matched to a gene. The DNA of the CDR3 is TGTGCCAGCAGTCCGACTAGCGGGAGCTCAAATGAGCAGTTCTTC. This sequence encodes CASSPTSGSSNEQFF.

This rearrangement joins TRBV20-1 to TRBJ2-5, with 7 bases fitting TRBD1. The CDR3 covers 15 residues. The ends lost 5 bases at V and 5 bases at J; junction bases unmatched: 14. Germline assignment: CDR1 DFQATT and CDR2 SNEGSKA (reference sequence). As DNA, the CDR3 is TGCAGTGCTGCCTATAGGGGGTCCAGGGGGGAGACCCAGTACTTC. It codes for CSAAYRGSRGETQYF.

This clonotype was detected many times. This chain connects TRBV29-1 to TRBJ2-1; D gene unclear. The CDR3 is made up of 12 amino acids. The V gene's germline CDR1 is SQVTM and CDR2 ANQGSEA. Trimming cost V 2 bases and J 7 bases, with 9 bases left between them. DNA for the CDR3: TGCAGCGTTGAAAGGGCACTGAATGAGCAGTTCTTC. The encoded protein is CSVERALNEQFF.

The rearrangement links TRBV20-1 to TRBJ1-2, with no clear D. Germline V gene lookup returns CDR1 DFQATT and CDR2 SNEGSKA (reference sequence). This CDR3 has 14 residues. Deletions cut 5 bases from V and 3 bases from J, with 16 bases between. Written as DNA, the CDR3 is TGCAGTGCTCCACCCTCCGTATACCACTATGGCTACACCTTC. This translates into CSAPPSVYHYGYTF.